The 20 T cell receptor beta chains below come from one sample, sequenced in a study of T-cell reconstitution after alpha-beta-depleted transplantation in children (dated by TCRdb to about 2016). Library method: PCR. Sequencing instrument: Illumina HiSeq 2500. To normalize quantification of the TCRbeta repertoire, the TCR libraries were built with molecular barcoding that relied on unique molecular identifiers. In TCRdb, the public reads were trimmed at Q25 with fastp and aligned with MiXCR, with productive beta chains retained. Every entry covers one CDR3 protein and lists the most common genes and DNA from its rows. The sample includes about 540,000 distinct CDR3 sequences, with 15% to 20% observed a single time. The top ten constitute less than 4% of the sample. Material: PBMCs from the stem cell graft donor, obtained from the stem cell graft. These receptors all come from a human donor who donated a stem cell graft to a child with acute lymphoblastic leukemia.

This clonotype appeared a few times. The V and J genes are TRBV27 and TRBJ1-6; D gene ambiguous. CDR3 size: 13 residues. Trimming took off 0 bases at V and 8 bases at J, with 5 bases between the two ends. Germline-derived CDR1 and CDR2 are MNHEY and SMNVEV (reference sequence). This CDR3 reads CASSLSFDSPLHF. In nucleotides, the CDR3 is TGTGCCAGCAGTTTATCGTTTGATTCACCCCTCCACTTT.

CDR3 DNA sequence: TGTGCCAGCAGCCCCCCCCCGTCCTCGGCGGGAACAAACAATGAGCAGTTCTTC. Amino acids: CASSPPPSSAGTNNEQFF. The gene calls are TRBV11-1 and TRBJ2-1; tentatively, D is TRBD2 (6 bases). In germline, CDR1 is SGHAT, CDR2 FQDESV (reference sequence). Trimming took 5 bases from V and 5 from J, leaving 25 bases between them. The CDR3 loop spans 18 amino acids.

In this sample, this clonotype turned up a few times. J is TRBJ2-3 and V is TRBV20-1; perhaps D is TRBD1 or TRBD2 (6 bases each). V was clipped by 5 bases and J by 0 bases, with 15 bases between them. Germline V gene lookup returns CDR1 DFQATT and CDR2 SNEGSKA (reference sequence). The CDR3 sequence is 15 residues long. CDR3: CSAGRGGRSTDTQYF. CDR3 in DNA: TGCAGTGCTGGGAGAGGGGGGAGGAGCACAGATACGCAGTATTTT.

This chain uses TRBV20-1 with TRBJ1-1, with a tentative D call TRBD1 (6 bases). Per germline, CDR1 DFQATT and CDR2 SNEGSKA (reference sequence). This CDR3 has 15 residues. V was shortened by 5 bases and J by 0 bases, with 16 bases between the two germline ends. In nucleotides, the CDR3 is TGCAGTGCTCAAGAATCACAGGGACTGAACACTGAAGCTTTCTTT. Translated: CSAQESQGLNTEAFF.

The chain employs TRBV4-1 and TRBJ1-3; maybe TRBD1 (5 bases). The CDR3 runs 16 residues. Per the germline V gene, CDR1 is MGHRA and CDR2 is YSYEKL. The V end lost 4 bases, the J end lost 1 base, and 14 bases lay between the germline ends. CDR3 sequence: CASSPFLPGSGNTIYF. As DNA, the CDR3 is TGCGCCAGCAGCCCGTTCCTCCCAGGGTCTGGAAACACCATATATTTT.

This clonotype was picked up a small number of times. The chain employs TRBV5-1 and TRBJ1-1; D is perhaps TRBD1 (5 bases). The CDR3 covers 16 residues. The V gene's germline CDR1 is SGHRS and CDR2 YFSETQ. Between the trimmed V and J ends, which lost 3 bases and 3 bases, there was a span of 18 bases. The CDR3 nucleotides are TGCGCCAGCAGCTCGCCGGGGACTTCCGGGCACACTGAAGCTTTCTTT. Translating it yields CASSSPGTSGHTEAFF.

The chain employs TRBV12-3 or TRBV12-4 and TRBJ2-3; TRBD2 might be the D (5 bases). The V and J ends lost 3 bases and 2 bases respectively, with 12 bases between them. The CDR3 is 15 amino acids. CDR3 protein: CASSFRGVATDTQYF. The CDR3 DNA reads as TGTGCCAGCAGTTTTCGGGGAGTGGCCACAGATACGCAGTATTTT.

The V gene is TRBV7-9, the J gene TRBJ2-7; possibly TRBD2 for D (6 bases). The CDR3 is made up of 15 amino acids. Germline V gene data show CDR1 as SEHNR and CDR2 as FQNEAQ (reference sequence). Between the trimmed V and J ends, which lost 1 base and 1 base, there was a span of 11 bases. CDR3 region: CASSLGGVISYEQYF. Here the CDR3 DNA reads TGTGCCAGCAGCTTAGGCGGGGTAATATCCTACGAGCAGTACTTC. Supplemented by reference TRBV7-9 and TRBJ2-7, the full variable domain reads DTGVSQNPRHKITKRGQNVTFRCDPISEHNRLYWYRQTLGQGPEFLTYFQNEAQLEKSRLLSDRFSAERPKGSFSTLEIQRTEQGDSAMYLCASSLGGVISYEQYFGPGTRLTVT.

The chain couples TRBV6-1 to TRBJ2-3, with a weak D call TRBD1 (6 bases). Between the trimmed V and J ends, which lost 7 bases and 3 bases, there was a span of 14 bases. This CDR3 comprises 14 residues. The germline gives CDR1 MNHNS, CDR2 SASEGT. CDR3 nucleotides: TGTGCCAGCAAGAGGCCCACAGGGACAGATACGCAGTATTTT. It encodes CASKRPTGTDTQYF.

This clonotype was seen a handful of times. The rearrangement links TRBV5-1 to TRBJ1-1; D unresolved. V lost 2 bases, J lost 9 bases, and 17 bases lay in between. CDR1 and CDR2 (germline): SGHRS, YFSETQ. The CDR3 is 14 amino acids. The CDR3 nucleotides are TGCGCCAGCAGCTTTAATGCAGACGGCGGGAAAGCTTTCTTT. Residues: CASSFNADGGKAFF.

The count of this clonotype is one. The CDR3 DNA reads as TGCAGCGTCTACAGCGCCCTCTCCTACGAGCAGTACTTC. Amino acids: CSVYSALSYEQYF. The chain couples TRBV29-1 to TRBJ2-7; D not resolved. V was clipped by 6 bases and J by 0 bases, with 12 bases between them. Per the germline V gene, CDR1 is SQVTM and CDR2 is ANQGSEA. There are 13 residues in the CDR3.

The chain has TRBV20-1 and TRBJ2-1, with no clear D. Trimming stripped 6 bases from V and 0 bases from J, with 15 bases between. The CDR3 consists of 15 residues. The germline gives CDR1 DFQATT, CDR2 SNEGSKA (reference sequence). CDR3 protein: CSAPRPVYSYNEQFF. The CDR3 nucleotides read TGCAGTGCCCCGCGCCCCGTCTACTCCTACAATGAGCAGTTCTTC.

This clonotype was picked up a small number of times. The J gene is TRBJ2-3, the V gene TRBV6-5, with TRBD2 matching over 7 bases. J was trimmed by 4 bases and V by 1 base; bases with no gene match: 8. CDR3 size: 16 residues. Germline CDR1 is MNHEY and CDR2 is SVGAGI. The CDR3 region has the DNA TGTGCCAGCAGTTACTTTTCGGGAGGCTCCCCAGATACGCAGTATTTT. Translating it yields CASSYFSGGSPDTQYF.

The CDR3 region has the DNA TGCGCCAGCAGCGATCGACGGAAATCCTACGAGCAGTACTTC. Its translation is CASSDRRKSYEQYF. The V gene is TRBV5-1, the J gene TRBJ2-7; no firm D call. This CDR3 is built from 14 residues. The germline CDR1 and CDR2 sequences are SGHRS and YFSETQ. The V end was cut by 4 bases, the J end by 1 base, with 12 bases between.

CDR3 residues: CASSQTASYEQYF. DNA of the CDR3: TGTGCCAGCAGTCAGACTGCCTCCTACGAGCAGTACTTC. The chain carries TRBV6-2 or TRBV6-3 and TRBJ2-7; D not certain. In germline, CDR1 is MNHEY, CDR2 SVGEGT. The V and J ends lost 5 bases and 0 bases respectively, with 8 bases between them. The CDR3 runs 13 residues.

This clonotype was seen only a few times. The chain is built from TRBV27 and TRBJ2-7, with D unclear. Germline loops: CDR1 MNHEY, CDR2 SMNVEV (reference sequence). The V end was cut by 3 bases, the J end by 2 bases, with 8 bases between. This CDR3 has 13 amino acids. CDR3 sequence: CASSLARTYEQYF. In nucleotides, the CDR3 is TGTGCCAGCAGTTTGGCTAGAACCTACGAGCAGTACTTC.

This clonotype appeared a few times. The chain has TRBV5-6 and TRBJ2-2; D call uncertain. Between the trimmed V and J ends, which lost 2 bases and 4 bases, there was a span of 12 bases. The CDR3 is made up of 15 amino acids. Per the germline V gene, CDR1 is SGHDT and CDR2 is YYEEEE. In DNA, the CDR3 is TGTGCCAGCAGCTTCTGGGCCAGGAGCACCGGGGAGCTGTTTTTT. Amino acid sequence: CASSFWARSTGELFF.

The rearrangement links TRBV29-1 to TRBJ2-2; 8 nucleotides line up with TRBD1. V gave up 5 bases and J gave up 4 bases; unmatched junction bases: 0. Per the germline V gene, CDR1 is SQVTM and CDR2 is ANQGSEA. The CDR3 is 12 residues long. The CDR3 region is CSVTGGTGELFF. The CDR3 DNA reads TGCAGCGTTACAGGGGGCACCGGGGAGCTGTTTTTT.

This clonotype was observed at least ten times. The chain carries TRBV5-1 and TRBJ2-5, with TRBD1 matching over 7 bases. Germline trimming cut 4 bases from V and 5 bases from J; bases unmatched to any gene: 8. This CDR3 region has 14 residues. CDR1 and CDR2 (germline): SGHRS, YFSETQ. The CDR3 region is CASSPGQNGETQYF. The DNA for the CDR3 is TGCGCCAGCAGCCCGGGACAGAATGGTGAGACCCAGTACTTC.

A few counts support this clonotype. The rearrangement joins TRBV6-2 or TRBV6-3 to TRBJ2-7; TRBD2 matches 7 bases. The CDR3 has 14 residues. After removal of 4 bases from V and 3 bases from J, the junction contained 6 bases not matched to a gene. Germline V gene lookup returns CDR1 MNHEY and CDR2 SVGEGT. The CDR3 here is CASSSLAEFYEQYF. DNA for the CDR3: TGTGCCAGCAGTTCCCTAGCGGAGTTCTACGAGCAGTACTTC.